These T cell receptor beta chains were read from a single sample in a study of T cells after yellow fever vaccination. TCRdb reanalysed the 5' RACE reads using MiXCR and keeps one entry per CDR3 protein. The sample has some 120,000 distinct CDR3 sequences; 8.4% are singletons. Sequenced material: CD8+ T cells sorted from PBMCs, taken 45 days after the yellow fever booster vaccination. The receptors derive from a man under 40 who received the YFV17D yellow fever vaccine. The CDR3 runs from the conserved cysteine through the conserved F or W. The D gene is left open where the match is weak. Rows may omit the clone size; those that give it use once, few, many or a size class.

abundance	v_gene	j_gene	len	d_gene	CDR3nt	CDR3aa
NA	TRBV5-6	TRBJ1-1	14	TRBD1	TGTGCCAGCAGCTGGGACAGAGAGAACACTGAAGCTTTCTTT	CASSWDRENTEAFF
NA	TRBV6-1	TRBJ2-5	14	NA	TGTGCCAGCAGTGAATGGGGGCCCCGGGAGACCCAGTACTTC	CASSEWGPRETQYF
many	TRBV10-3	TRBJ2-7	13	TRBD2	TGTGCCACCGGGACTAGCGGGAGTCAGGAGCAGTACTTC	CATGTSGSQEQYF
NA	TRBV11-2	TRBJ2-2	16	TRBD2	TGTGCCAGCATCCACACCTACGGGGGGGAAACCGGGGAGCTGTTTTTT	CASIHTYGGETGELFF
many	TRBV7-6	TRBJ2-1	16	NA	TGTGCCAGCAGCCTAGAGTCTTTGACTACCTACAATGAGCAGTTCTTC	CASSLESLTTYNEQFF
NA	TRBV4-1	TRBJ2-7	20	TRBD2	TGCGCCAGCAGGGGAACGTCCGGGACTAGCGGGAGGGCCCCAACCTACGAGCAGTACTTC	CASRGTSGTSGRAPTYEQYF
NA	TRBV4-3	TRBJ2-1	17	TRBD1	TGCGCCAGAAGCCAAGGGCTCGGGACAGGGGCGGTCTATGAGCAGTTCTTC	CARSQGLGTGAVYEQFF
many	TRBV14	TRBJ1-1	16	TRBD1	TGTGCCAGCAGCCAAGATTGGACAGGGGAGAACACTGAAGCTTTCTTT	CASSQDWTGENTEAFF
few	TRBV7-9	TRBJ2-5	14	NA	TGTGCCAGCAGCCCCGAGGTGGACCAAGAGACCCAGTACTTC	CASSPEVDQETQYF
few	TRBV12-3/TRBV12-4	TRBJ2-5	17	TRBD2	TGTGCCAGCAGTTTATCACCTCAAGCGGGGAACCAAGAGACCCAGTACTTC	CASSLSPQAGNQETQYF
once	TRBV6-5	TRBJ2-3	19	TRBD2	TGTGCCAGCAGTTACTCGGCTAGCGGGAGGGCCTCGGGTACAGATACGCAGTATTTT	CASSYSASGRASGTDTQYF
many	TRBV29-1	TRBJ2-3	14	NA	TGCAGCGTCGTTAGGGGGTTTAGCACAGATACGCAGTATTTT	CSVVRGFSTDTQYF
NA	TRBV27	TRBJ2-7	11	NA	TGTGCCAGCAGTTCTCCTAACGAGCAGTACTTC	CASSSPNEQYF
few	TRBV15	TRBJ2-1	18	NA	TGTGCCACCAGCGGCCTGCGTGATGGGGACAAGAGGGGCAATGAGCAGTTCTTC	CATSGLRDGDKRGNEQFF
few	TRBV29-1	TRBJ2-7	11	TRBD2	TGCAGCGTTGACGGGGAGGGGTCTCAGTACTTC	CSVDGEGSQYF
many	TRBV29-1	TRBJ2-2	13	NA	TGCAGCGGTATAGCGGCGAACACCGGGGAGCTGTTTTTT	CSGIAANTGELFF
NA	TRBV5-1	TRBJ2-5	15	NA	TGCGCCAGCAGCTTGGCCTCGGGGACCCAAGAGACCCAGTACTTC	CASSLASGTQETQYF
many	TRBV15	TRBJ2-1	14	NA	TGTGCCACCAGCAGAGAACGGGACCACAATGAGCAGTTCTTC	CATSRERDHNEQFF
few	TRBV20-1	TRBJ2-7	15	NA	TGCAGTGCCTCGACTCGCGGGGCTAACTCCTACGAGCAGTACTTC	CSASTRGANSYEQYF
NA	TRBV7-9	TRBJ2-5	15	TRBD2	TGTGCCAGCAGGCCGGGGACTAGCGGGACAAAGACCCAGTACTTC	CASRPGTSGTKTQYF
few	TRBV7-9	TRBJ2-1	16	TRBD2	TGTGCCAGCAGCTTATGGGGACTAGCGGGAAACAATGAGCAGTTCTTC	CASSLWGLAGNNEQFF
many	TRBV20-1	TRBJ2-7	11	NA	TGCAGTGCTAGCGACCTCTTGGGGCAGTACTTC	CSASDLLGQYF
many	TRBV28	TRBJ2-2	19	TRBD2	TGTGCCAGCAGTTTTCCCGGGACCTTCAGCGGGAGGAGGAGCTGGGAGCTGTTTTTT	CASSFPGTFSGRRSWELFF
many	TRBV2	TRBJ2-1	17	NA	TGTGCCAGCAGTGAAGCGGGACAACGAAGGCTTTACAATGAGCAGTTCTTC	CASSEAGQRRLYNEQFF
many	TRBV13	TRBJ2-1	15	NA	TGTGCCAGCAGCCAGGGGACCTCCTGGTACAATGAGCAGTTCTTC	CASSQGTSWYNEQFF
many	TRBV5-1	TRBJ2-7	15	TRBD2	TGCGCCAGCAGCTTGGCGTCGGGAGGTTCCTACGAGCAGTACTTC	CASSLASGGSYEQYF
many	TRBV6-5	TRBJ2-2	15	TRBD1	TGTGCCAGCAGTTACGGGACAGGGGGCACCGGGGAGCTGTTTTTT	CASSYGTGGTGELFF
many	TRBV25-1	TRBJ2-1	17	NA	TGTGCCAGCAGTGAATACTTCTCCCATCCCTCCTACAATGAGCAGTTCTTC	CASSEYFSHPSYNEQFF
many	TRBV4-3	TRBJ2-1	16	TRBD2	TGCGCCAGCAGCCAAGATACAGGACTAGGAGGCAATGAGCAGTTCTTC	CASSQDTGLGGNEQFF
many	TRBV15	TRBJ2-7	14	TRBD2	TGTGCCACCACTAAAGCCTCACCGGGGGGCGAGCAGTACTTC	CATTKASPGGEQYF
many	TRBV6-5	TRBJ2-5	16	NA	TGTGCCAGCAGTACCTCCCGCGTGGGGAACCAAGAGACCCAGTACTTC	CASSTSRVGNQETQYF
many	TRBV7-9	TRBJ1-1	16	NA	TGTGCCAGCAGCTTAGCGGTGGGGCAGCCGAACACTGAAGCTTTCTTT	CASSLAVGQPNTEAFF
many	TRBV6-5	TRBJ2-3	16	NA	TGTGCCAGCAGTTACTCGACGGGACGCAGGACAGATACGCAGTATTTT	CASSYSTGRRTDTQYF
NA	TRBV30	TRBJ2-1	14	TRBD2	TGTGCCTGGGGGAGCGGGAGCTCCTACAATGAGCAGTTCTTC	CAWGSGSSYNEQFF
many	TRBV28	TRBJ2-7	12	NA	TGTGCCAGCAGAGCCGAAGGTTACGAGCAGTACTTC	CASRAEGYEQYF
few	TRBV18	TRBJ2-7	14	TRBD2	TGTGCCAGCTCACCGGGAGCGGGGGCTGGCGAGCAGTACTTC	CASSPGAGAGEQYF
NA	TRBV9	TRBJ2-7	16	NA	TGTGCCAGCAGCGTAGGGTATTCAAGCGGCGGGGAAGAGCAGTACTTC	CASSVGYSSGGEEQYF
many	TRBV11-2	TRBJ1-4	14	NA	TGTGCCAGCAGCTTACAGGGACTGGCTGAAAAACTGTTTTTT	CASSLQGLAEKLFF
NA	TRBV9	TRBJ1-2	14	TRBD1	TGTGCCAGCAGGCGACAGGGGCATCCCTATGGCTACACCTTC	CASRRQGHPYGYTF
NA	TRBV20-1	TRBJ2-3	19	TRBD2	TGCAGTGCTAGAGATCTTTTAGCTAGCGGGAGGGCCGGGACAGATACGCAGTATTTT	CSARDLLASGRAGTDTQYF
many	TRBV28	TRBJ2-5	18	TRBD2	TGTGCCAGCAGTTTATACCCCTCGGCAGCGGGAGAGGGAGAGACCCAGTACTTC	CASSLYPSAAGEGETQYF
NA	TRBV6-1	TRBJ2-2	14	NA	TGTGCCAGCAGCTGGTTTACTGACACCGGGGAGCTGTTTTTT	CASSWFTDTGELFF
many	TRBV24-1	TRBJ2-5	13	NA	TGTGCCACCAGTGATTCGTTGGGGGGGACCCAGTACTTC	CATSDSLGGTQYF
many	TRBV27	TRBJ2-7	13	NA	TGTGCCAGCACCCCAAGGGGTACCTACGAGCAGTACTTC	CASTPRGTYEQYF
many	TRBV6-5	TRBJ2-3	15	TRBD1	TGTGCCAGCAGTTACCCAGGACAGGGTGAAGATACGCAGTATTTT	CASSYPGQGEDTQYF
many	TRBV9	TRBJ2-7	13	NA	TGTGCCAGCAGCGGTTCAAACCAAGTCGAGCAGTACTTC	CASSGSNQVEQYF
many	TRBV12-3/TRBV12-4	TRBJ2-1	15	TRBD2	TGTGCCAGCAGTTTAAGTAGCGGGAGTGGGAATGAGCAGTTCTTC	CASSLSSGSGNEQFF
many	TRBV7-8	TRBJ2-1	18	TRBD2	TGTGCCAGCAGCCCAGGGACTAGCGGCGTTAGCTCCTACAATGAGCAGTTCTTC	CASSPGTSGVSSYNEQFF
many	TRBV18	TRBJ2-1	17	NA	TGTGCCAGCTCACCATATCAGGCGTCCAGCACCTACAATGAGCAGTTCTTC	CASSPYQASSTYNEQFF
many	TRBV6-1	TRBJ2-7	18	TRBD2	TGTGCCAGCAGTGAATACGGACTAGCGGGACCAAGCTCCTACGAGCAGTACTTC	CASSEYGLAGPSSYEQYF
many	TRBV7-9	TRBJ1-5	13	TRBD1	TGTGCCAGCCAGGGGGCAGGGAATCAGCCCCAGCATTTT	CASQGAGNQPQHF
few	TRBV7-2	TRBJ2-3	16	TRBD2	TGTGCCAGCAGCGGCCCTAGCGGTGGGGACACAGATACGCAGTATTTT	CASSGPSGGDTDTQYF
many	TRBV5-6	TRBJ2-1	15	TRBD1	TGTGCCAGCAGCTTGGTTGGGACAGGGATTAATGAGCAGTTCTTC	CASSLVGTGINEQFF
NA	TRBV4-1	TRBJ2-1	16	NA	TGCGCCAGCAGCCAACGTCGACAGAACTCCTACAATGAGAAGTTCTTC	CASSQRRQNSYNEKFF
many	TRBV12-3/TRBV12-4	TRBJ2-1	15	TRBD2	TGTGCCAGCAGTTTACTAGCGGGAGGGTACAATGAGCAGTTCTTC	CASSLLAGGYNEQFF
NA	TRBV2	TRBJ2-7	14	NA	TGTGCCAGCAGTGAATTTGTGACACTGTACGAGCAGTACTTC	CASSEFVTLYEQYF
many	TRBV30	TRBJ1-1	15	NA	TGTGCCTGGAGTGAGACGGGGTTTGGAGTCACTGAAGCTTTCTTT	CAWSETGFGVTEAFF
many	TRBV7-9	TRBJ1-1	10	NA	TGTGCCGGAGAGAACACTGAAGCTTTCTTT	CAGENTEAFF